This TCR beta chain emerged from a study of siplizumab effects on memory and regulatory T cells. Using immunoSEQ multiplex PCR, the repertoire was profiled, and TCRdb retains in-frame clones only, with some absent. Of roughly 80,000 clones detected, 87% appear once; the ten largest clones hold approximately 1.5%. The material sequenced was Tregs sorted from blood. This receptor was identified in a human donor in good health.

CDR3 sequence (DNA): TGTGCCACCAGCAGAGAGGGTGGAGGAAACTATGGCTACACCTTC. Protein: CATSREGGGNYGYTF. V usage is TRBV15 and J usage is TRBJ1-2, with unresolved D. Trimming left V 0 bases short and J 2 bases short, with 10 bases between. The germline V gene encodes CDR1 LNHNV and CDR2 YYDKDF (reference sequence). This CDR3 spans 15 amino acids. Looking up the rest from reference TRBV15 and TRBJ1-2 gives the full variable domain: DAMVIQNPRYQVTQFGKPVTLSCSQTLNHNVMYWYQQKSSQAPKLLFHYYDKDFNNEADTPDNFQSRRPNTSFCFLDIRSPGLGDTAMYLCATSREGGGNYGYTFGSGTRLTVV.